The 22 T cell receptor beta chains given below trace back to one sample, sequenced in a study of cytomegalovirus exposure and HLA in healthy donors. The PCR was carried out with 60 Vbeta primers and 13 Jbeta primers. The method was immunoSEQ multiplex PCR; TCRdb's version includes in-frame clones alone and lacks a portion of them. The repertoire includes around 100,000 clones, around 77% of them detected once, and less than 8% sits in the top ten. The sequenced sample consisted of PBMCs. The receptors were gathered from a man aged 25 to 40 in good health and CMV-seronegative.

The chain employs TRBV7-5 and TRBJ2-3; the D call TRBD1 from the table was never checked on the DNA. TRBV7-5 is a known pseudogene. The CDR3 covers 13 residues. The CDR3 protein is CARSFPHRLTQYF. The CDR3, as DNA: TGTGCCAGAAGCTTTCCCCACAGGCTTACGCAGTATTTT.

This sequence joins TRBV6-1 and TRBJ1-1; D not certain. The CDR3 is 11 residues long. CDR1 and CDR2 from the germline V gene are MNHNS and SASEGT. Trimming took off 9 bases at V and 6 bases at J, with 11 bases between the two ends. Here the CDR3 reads CARPPPAEAFF. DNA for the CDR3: TGTGCCAGGCCGCCCCCGGCTGAAGCTTTCTTT.

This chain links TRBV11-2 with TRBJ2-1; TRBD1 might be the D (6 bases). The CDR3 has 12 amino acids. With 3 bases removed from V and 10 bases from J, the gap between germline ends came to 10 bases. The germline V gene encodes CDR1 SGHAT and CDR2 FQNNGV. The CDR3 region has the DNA TGTGCCAGCAGCTTGCCCGGGACAGAGCAGTTCTTC. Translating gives CASSLPGTEQFF.

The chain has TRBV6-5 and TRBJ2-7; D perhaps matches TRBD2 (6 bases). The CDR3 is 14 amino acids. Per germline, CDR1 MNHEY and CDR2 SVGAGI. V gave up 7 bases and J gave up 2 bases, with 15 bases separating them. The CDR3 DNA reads TGTGCCAGCACCCACGGGGGTGGCCCCTACGAGCAGTACTTC. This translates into CASTHGGGPYEQYF.

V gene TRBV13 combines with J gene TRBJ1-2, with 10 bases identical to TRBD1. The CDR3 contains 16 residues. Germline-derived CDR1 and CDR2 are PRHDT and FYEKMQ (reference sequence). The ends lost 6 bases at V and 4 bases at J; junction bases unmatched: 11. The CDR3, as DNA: TGTGCCAGCAGGTTCCGGGACAGGGGTTCCTCCTATGGCTACACCTTC. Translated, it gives CASRFRDRGSSYGYTF.

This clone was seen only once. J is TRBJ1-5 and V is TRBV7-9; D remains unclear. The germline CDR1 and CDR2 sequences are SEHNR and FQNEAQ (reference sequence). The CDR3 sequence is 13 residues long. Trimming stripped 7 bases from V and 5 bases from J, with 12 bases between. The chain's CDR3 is CASTGNTYQPQHF. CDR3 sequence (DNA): TGTGCCAGCACCGGGAACACTTATCAGCCCCAGCATTTT.

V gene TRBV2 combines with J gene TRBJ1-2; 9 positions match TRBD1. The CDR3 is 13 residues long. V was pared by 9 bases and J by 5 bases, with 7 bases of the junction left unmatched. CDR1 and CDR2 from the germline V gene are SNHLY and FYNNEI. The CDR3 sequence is CASDPGTGYGYTF. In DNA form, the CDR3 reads TGTGCCAGTGACCCCGGGACAGGGTATGGCTACACCTTC.

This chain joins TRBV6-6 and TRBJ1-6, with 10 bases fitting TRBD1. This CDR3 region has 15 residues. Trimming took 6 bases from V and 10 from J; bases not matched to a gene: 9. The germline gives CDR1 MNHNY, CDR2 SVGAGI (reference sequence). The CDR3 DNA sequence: TGTGCCAGCAGAAAAGACAGGGGGCGCGACTCACCCCTCCACTTT. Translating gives CASRKDRGRDSPLHF.

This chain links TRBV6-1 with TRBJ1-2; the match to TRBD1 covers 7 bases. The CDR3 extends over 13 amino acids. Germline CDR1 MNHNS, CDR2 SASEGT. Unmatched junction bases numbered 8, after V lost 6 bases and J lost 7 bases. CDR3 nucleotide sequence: TGTGCCAGCAGCACAGGGGAGATTAGTGGCTACACCTTC. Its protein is CASSTGEISGYTF.

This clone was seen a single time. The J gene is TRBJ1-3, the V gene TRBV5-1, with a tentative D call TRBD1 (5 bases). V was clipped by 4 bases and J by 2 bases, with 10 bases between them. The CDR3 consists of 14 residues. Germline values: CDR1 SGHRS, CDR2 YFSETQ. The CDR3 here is CASSLAGTGNTIYF. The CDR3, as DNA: TGCGCCAGCAGCCTCGCAGGGACTGGAAACACCATATATTTT.

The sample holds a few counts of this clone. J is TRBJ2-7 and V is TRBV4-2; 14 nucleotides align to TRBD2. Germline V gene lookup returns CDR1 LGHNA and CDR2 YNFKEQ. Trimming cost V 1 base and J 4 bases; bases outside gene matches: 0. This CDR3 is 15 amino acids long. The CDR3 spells CASSQGLAGGYEQYF. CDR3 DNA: TGTGCCAGCAGCCAAGGACTAGCGGGGGGGTACGAGCAGTACTTC.

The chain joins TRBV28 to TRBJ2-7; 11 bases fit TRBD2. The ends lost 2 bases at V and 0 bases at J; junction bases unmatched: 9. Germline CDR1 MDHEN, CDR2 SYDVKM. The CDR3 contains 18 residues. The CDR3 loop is CASSLPASGGFLSYEQYF. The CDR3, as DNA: TGTGCCAGCAGTTTACCGGCTAGCGGGGGGTTCCTCTCCTACGAGCAGTACTTC. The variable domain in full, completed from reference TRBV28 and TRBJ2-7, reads DVKVTQSSRYLVKRTGEKVFLECVQDMDHENMFWYRQDPGLGLRLIYFSYDVKMKEKGDIPEGYSVSREKKERFSLILESASTNQTSMYLCASSLPASGGFLSYEQYFGPGTRLTVT.

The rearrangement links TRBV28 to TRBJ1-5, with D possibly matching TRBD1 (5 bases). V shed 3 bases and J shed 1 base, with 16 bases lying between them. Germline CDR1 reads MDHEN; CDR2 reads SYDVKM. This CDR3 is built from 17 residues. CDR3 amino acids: CASSFVFRGRSNQPQHF. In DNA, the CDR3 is TGTGCCAGCAGTTTTGTTTTTAGGGGCAGAAGCAATCAGCCCCAGCATTTT.

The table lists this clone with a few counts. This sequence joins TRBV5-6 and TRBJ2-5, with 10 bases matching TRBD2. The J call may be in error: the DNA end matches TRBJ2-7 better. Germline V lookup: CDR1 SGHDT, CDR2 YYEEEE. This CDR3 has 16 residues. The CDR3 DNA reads TGTGCCAGCAGCTTGGCTTCTAGCGGGAGACCCTACGAGCAGTACTTC. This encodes CASSLASSGRPYEQYF.

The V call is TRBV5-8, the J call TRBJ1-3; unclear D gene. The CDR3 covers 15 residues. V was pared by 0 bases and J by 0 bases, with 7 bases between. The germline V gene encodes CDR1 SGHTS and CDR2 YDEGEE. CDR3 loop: CASSLVQVSGNTIYF. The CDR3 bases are TGTGCCAGCAGCTTGGTCCAGGTCTCTGGAAACACCATATATTTT.

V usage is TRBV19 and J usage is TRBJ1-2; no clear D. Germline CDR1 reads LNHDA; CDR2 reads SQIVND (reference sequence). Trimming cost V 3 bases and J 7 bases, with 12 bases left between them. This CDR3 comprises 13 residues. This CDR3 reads CASSINQRSGYTF. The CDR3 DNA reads TGTGCCAGTAGTATCAATCAAAGGAGTGGCTACACCTTC.

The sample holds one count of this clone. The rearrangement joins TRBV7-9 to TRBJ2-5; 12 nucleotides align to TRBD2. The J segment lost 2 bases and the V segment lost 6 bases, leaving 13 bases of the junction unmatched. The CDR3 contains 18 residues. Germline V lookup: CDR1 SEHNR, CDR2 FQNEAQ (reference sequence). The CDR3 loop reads CASRSVSGLAGLQETQYF. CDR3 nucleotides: TGTGCCAGCAGATCCGTGTCCGGACTAGCGGGGCTACAAGAGACCCAGTACTTC.

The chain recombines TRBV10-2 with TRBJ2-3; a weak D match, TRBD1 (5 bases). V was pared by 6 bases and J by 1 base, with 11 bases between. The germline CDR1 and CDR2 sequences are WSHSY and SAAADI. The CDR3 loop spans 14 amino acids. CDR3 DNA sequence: TGCGCCAGCAGAGAACAGGTGCGCACAGATACGCAGTATTTT. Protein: CASREQVRTDTQYF.

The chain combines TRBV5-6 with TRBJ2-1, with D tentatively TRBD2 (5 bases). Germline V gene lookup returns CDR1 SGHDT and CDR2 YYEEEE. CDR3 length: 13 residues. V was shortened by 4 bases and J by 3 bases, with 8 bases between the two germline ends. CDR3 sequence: CASSLRDYNEQFF. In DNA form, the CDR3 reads TGTGCCAGCAGCCTGAGGGACTACAATGAGCAGTTCTTC. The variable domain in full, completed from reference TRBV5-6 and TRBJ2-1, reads DAGVTQSPTHLIKTRGQQVTLRCSPKSGHDTVSWYQQALGQGPQFIFQYYEEEERQRGNFPDRFSGHQFPNYSSELNVNALLLGDSALYLCASSLRDYNEQFFGPGTRLTVL.

In DNA form, the CDR3 reads TGTGCCAGCAGCTTAAGGACAGGGCCAGATACGCAGTATTTT. It encodes CASSLRTGPDTQYF. This sequence joins TRBV7-2 and TRBJ2-3; 8 bases are a match to TRBD1. V trimming: 2 bases; J trimming: 4 bases; junction bases outside the gene matches: 2. The germline V gene encodes CDR1 SGHTA and CDR2 FQGNSA. The CDR3 spans 14 residues.

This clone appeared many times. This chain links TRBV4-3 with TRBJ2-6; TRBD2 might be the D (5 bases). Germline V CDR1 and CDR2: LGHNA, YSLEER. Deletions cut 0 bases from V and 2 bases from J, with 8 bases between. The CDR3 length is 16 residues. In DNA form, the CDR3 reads TGCGCCAGCAGCCAAGATCTCGGGGCTGGGGCCAACGTCCTGACTTTC. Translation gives CASSQDLGAGANVLTF.

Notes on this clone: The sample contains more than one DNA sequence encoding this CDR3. CDR3 sequence reads: CASSEAQGLEETQYF. DNA for the CDR3: TGTGCCAGCAGTGAAGCGCAAGGACTAGAAGAGACCCAGTACTTC. The chain uses TRBV6-1 and TRBJ2-5; 7 bases are a match to TRBD2. Germline lookup yields CDR1 MNHNS and CDR2 SASEGT. The CDR3 covers 15 residues. V shed 0 bases, J shed 3 bases, and the junction held 4 bases outside the gene matches.